The rows below give T cell receptor beta chains drawn from one sample of a study of cytomegalovirus exposure and HLA in healthy donors. Assay: immunoSEQ multiplex PCR; the TCRdb copy retains only in-frame clones and omits some. The sample records about 140,000 clones, almost 85% being singletons. The sequencing input was PBMCs. The receptors shown here come from a young man in good health and CMV-seropositive. CDR3s include the opening cysteine and the closing phenylalanine or tryptophan. Each record gives: J gene, V gene, D gene, clone size, CDR3 DNA, CDR3 protein. A D gene is named only where the DNA matches it firmly. Some rows mark clone size as missing; the rest say once, few, many or name a class of expanded clone.

j_call: TRBJ2-3; v_call: TRBV7-2; d_call: -; clone_size: -; cdr3_nt: TGTGCCAGCAGCTTAGGGCTAGCCACAGATACGCAGTATTTT; cdr3_aa: CASSLGLATDTQYF
j_call: TRBJ1-2; v_call: TRBV30; d_call: TRBD1; clone_size: -; cdr3_nt: TGTGCCTGGAGTGAGACAGGGAGACGGGGCTATGGCTACACCTTC; cdr3_aa: CAWSETGRRGYGYTF
j_call: TRBJ2-2; v_call: TRBV29-1; d_call: -; clone_size: -; cdr3_nt: TGCAGCGTCGGCGGGTTCGGGGAGCTGTTTTTT; cdr3_aa: CSVGGFGELFF
j_call: TRBJ1-1; v_call: TRBV5-4; d_call: TRBD1; clone_size: -; cdr3_nt: TGTGCCAGCAGCTCTTGGGACAGGGGGACGATGAACACTGAAGCTTTCTTT; cdr3_aa: CASSSWDRGTMNTEAFF
j_call: TRBJ1-2; v_call: TRBV11-2; d_call: -; clone_size: -; cdr3_nt: TGTGCCAGCAGCTTAAAAATCGGCAGGGCTAACTATGGCTACACCTTC; cdr3_aa: CASSLKIGRANYGYTF
j_call: TRBJ2-2; v_call: TRBV5-1; d_call: -; clone_size: -; cdr3_nt: TGCGCCAGCAGCTTGGTCCAGGCCACCGGGGAGCTGTTTTTT; cdr3_aa: CASSLVQATGELFF
j_call: TRBJ1-5; v_call: TRBV6-4; d_call: -; clone_size: -; cdr3_nt: TGTGCCAGCAGTCTGGGACTAAATCAGCCCCAGCATTTT; cdr3_aa: CASSLGLNQPQHF
j_call: TRBJ1-2; v_call: TRBV6-4; d_call: -; clone_size: once; cdr3_nt: TGTGCCAGCAGTGACTCCGCACTCTTCTCGTCGAGCTATGGCTACACCTTC; cdr3_aa: CASSDSALFSSSYGYTF
j_call: TRBJ2-2; v_call: TRBV7-3; d_call: -; clone_size: -; cdr3_nt: TGTGCCAGCAGCTTATGGAGCGGAGGAGGGGCCGGGGAGCTGTTTTTT; cdr3_aa: CASSLWSGGGAGELFF
j_call: TRBJ2-7; v_call: TRBV6-5; d_call: TRBD2; clone_size: -; cdr3_nt: TGTGCCAGCGCGTCTCGGACTAGCGGACGCTACGAGCAGTACTTC; cdr3_aa: CASASRTSGRYEQYF
j_call: TRBJ2-1; v_call: TRBV4-2; d_call: TRBD1; clone_size: -; cdr3_nt: TGTGCCAGCAACATAATCCAGGGGGCTAGCAATGAGCAGTTCTTC; cdr3_aa: CASNIIQGASNEQFF
j_call: TRBJ1-1; v_call: TRBV28; d_call: -; clone_size: -; cdr3_nt: TGTGCCAGCAGTCTTGAAAGCGGACTCCTGAACACTGAAGCTTTCTTT; cdr3_aa: CASSLESGLLNTEAFF
j_call: TRBJ2-3; v_call: TRBV5-1; d_call: -; clone_size: -; cdr3_nt: TGCGCCAGCAGGGGGAGTAGGGATACGCAGTATTTT; cdr3_aa: CASRGSRDTQYF
j_call: TRBJ1-5; v_call: TRBV28; d_call: -; clone_size: -; cdr3_nt: TGTGCCAGCAGTTTGGACACCCGGGCCCAGCATTTT; cdr3_aa: CASSLDTRAQHF
j_call: TRBJ1-1; v_call: TRBV5-6; d_call: TRBD1; clone_size: -; cdr3_nt: TGTGCCAGCAGCTTGTTGGGGACAGGCCCGAACACTGAAGCTTTCTTT; cdr3_aa: CASSLLGTGPNTEAFF
j_call: TRBJ2-7; v_call: TRBV4-1; d_call: -; clone_size: few; cdr3_nt: TGCGCCAGCAGCCAAGGGACTACCAGCTACGAGCAGTACTTC; cdr3_aa: CASSQGTTSYEQYF
j_call: TRBJ2-5; v_call: TRBV5-6; d_call: -; clone_size: once; cdr3_nt: TGTGCCAGCAGCTTAAAAGGGGTGGGAGAGACCCAGTACTTC; cdr3_aa: CASSLKGVGETQYF
j_call: TRBJ1-1; v_call: TRBV6-6; d_call: -; clone_size: few; cdr3_nt: TGTGCCATCTCCCTATCCCGTGGTGGTAGCACTGAAGCTTTCTTT; cdr3_aa: CAISLSRGGSTEAFF
j_call: TRBJ1-5; v_call: TRBV6-1; d_call: -; clone_size: -; cdr3_nt: TGTGCCAGCAGTGAAGGACTCATCCTCAGGCCCCAGCATTTT; cdr3_aa: CASSEGLILRPQHF
j_call: TRBJ1-3; v_call: TRBV30; d_call: -; clone_size: -; cdr3_nt: TGTGCCTGGAGTGTCCTCTCTGGAAACACCATATATTTT; cdr3_aa: CAWSVLSGNTIYF
j_call: TRBJ2-2; v_call: TRBV14; d_call: -; clone_size: -; cdr3_nt: TGTGCCAGCAGCACCCGGGATTTAGCTTTCACCGGGGAGCTGTTTTTT; cdr3_aa: CASSTRDLAFTGELFF
j_call: TRBJ2-7; v_call: TRBV18; d_call: TRBD2; clone_size: -; cdr3_nt: TGTGCCAGCTCACCACTGGGAGCGGGAGGGTTTTACGAGCAGTACTTC; cdr3_aa: CASSPLGAGGFYEQYF
j_call: TRBJ2-7; v_call: TRBV28; d_call: -; clone_size: -; cdr3_nt: TGTGCCAGCTCCCAGCGGACTTCCTACGAGCAGTACTTC; cdr3_aa: CASSQRTSYEQYF
j_call: TRBJ2-1; v_call: TRBV5-1; d_call: -; clone_size: -; cdr3_nt: TGCGCCAGCAGCTTGACAACGGGATCCTTGCAGTTCTTC; cdr3_aa: CASSLTTGSLQFF
j_call: TRBJ2-3; v_call: TRBV2; d_call: -; clone_size: -; cdr3_nt: TGTGCCAGCAGCAGGGAACAGGGTGAGACAGATACGCAGTATTTT; cdr3_aa: CASSREQGETDTQYF
j_call: TRBJ2-7; v_call: TRBV6-5; d_call: -; clone_size: -; cdr3_nt: TGTGCCAGCAGTTTGCGGGGGCCCTACGAGCAGTACTTC; cdr3_aa: CASSLRGPYEQYF
j_call: TRBJ2-7; v_call: TRBV28; d_call: -; clone_size: -; cdr3_nt: TGTGCCAGCAGTTGGGAAGCGGGCGGGAAAGAGCAGTACTTC; cdr3_aa: CASSWEAGGKEQYF
j_call: TRBJ2-5; v_call: TRBV5-6; d_call: TRBD2; clone_size: -; cdr3_nt: TGTGCCAGCAGCTTCTGGGGGGGGGAGACCCAGTACTTC; cdr3_aa: CASSFWGGETQYF
j_call: TRBJ1-1; v_call: TRBV6-5; d_call: TRBD1; clone_size: -; cdr3_nt: TGTGCCAGCAGTGACAGGGGGGTGAACACTGAAGCTTTCTTT; cdr3_aa: CASSDRGVNTEAFF
j_call: TRBJ2-6; v_call: TRBV23-1; d_call: -; clone_size: once; cdr3_nt: TGCGCCAGCAGTCATGATCTATTCTCTGGGGCCAACGTCCTGACTTTC; cdr3_aa: CASSHDLFSGANVLTF
j_call: TRBJ2-7; v_call: TRBV6-5; d_call: -; clone_size: -; cdr3_nt: TGTGCCAGCAGTTACTCGAACGGGATCGTGACCTACGAGCAGTACTTC; cdr3_aa: CASSYSNGIVTYEQYF
j_call: TRBJ2-1; v_call: TRBV5-1; d_call: TRBD2; clone_size: -; cdr3_nt: TGCGCCAGCAGCTTGACGGGACTAGATTCCAATGAGCAGTTCTTC; cdr3_aa: CASSLTGLDSNEQFF
j_call: TRBJ2-7; v_call: TRBV6-5; d_call: TRBD2; clone_size: -; cdr3_nt: TGTGCCAGCAGTTTACTAGCGGGAGGGCCGAGGGAGTACTTC; cdr3_aa: CASSLLAGGPREYF
j_call: TRBJ2-7; v_call: TRBV5-1; d_call: TRBD2; clone_size: once; cdr3_nt: TGCGCCAGCAGCGCCGAGACTAGCGGGAGGAACTGGTACGAGCAGTACTTC; cdr3_aa: CASSAETSGRNWYEQYF
j_call: TRBJ1-3; v_call: TRBV28; d_call: -; clone_size: -; cdr3_nt: TGTGCCAGCAGATGGGGGGACTCTGGAAACACCATATATTTT; cdr3_aa: CASRWGDSGNTIYF
j_call: TRBJ2-4; v_call: TRBV5-4; d_call: -; clone_size: -; cdr3_nt: TGTGCCAGCAGCCAGGGGTCCGGTGCCAAAAACATTCAGTACTTC; cdr3_aa: CASSQGSGAKNIQYF
j_call: TRBJ2-1; v_call: TRBV19; d_call: TRBD2; clone_size: -; cdr3_nt: TGTGCCTCCCTCGGGCTAGCGGGAGTGGCGAAGAATGAGCAGTTCTTC; cdr3_aa: CASLGLAGVAKNEQFF
j_call: TRBJ2-7; v_call: TRBV23-1; d_call: -; clone_size: -; cdr3_nt: TGCGCCAGCCCCCGGAGGGCCGCGTACTCCTACGAGCAGTACTTC; cdr3_aa: CASPRRAAYSYEQYF
j_call: TRBJ2-3; v_call: TRBV7-9; d_call: -; clone_size: -; cdr3_nt: TGTGCCAGCAGCCCAAATACAGGGCGCACAGATACGCAGTATTTT; cdr3_aa: CASSPNTGRTDTQYF
j_call: TRBJ2-7; v_call: TRBV7-2; d_call: -; clone_size: -; cdr3_nt: TGTGCCAGCAGCCGCCGGGCCCCCTTGGACTCTTACGAGCAGTACTTC; cdr3_aa: CASSRRAPLDSYEQYF